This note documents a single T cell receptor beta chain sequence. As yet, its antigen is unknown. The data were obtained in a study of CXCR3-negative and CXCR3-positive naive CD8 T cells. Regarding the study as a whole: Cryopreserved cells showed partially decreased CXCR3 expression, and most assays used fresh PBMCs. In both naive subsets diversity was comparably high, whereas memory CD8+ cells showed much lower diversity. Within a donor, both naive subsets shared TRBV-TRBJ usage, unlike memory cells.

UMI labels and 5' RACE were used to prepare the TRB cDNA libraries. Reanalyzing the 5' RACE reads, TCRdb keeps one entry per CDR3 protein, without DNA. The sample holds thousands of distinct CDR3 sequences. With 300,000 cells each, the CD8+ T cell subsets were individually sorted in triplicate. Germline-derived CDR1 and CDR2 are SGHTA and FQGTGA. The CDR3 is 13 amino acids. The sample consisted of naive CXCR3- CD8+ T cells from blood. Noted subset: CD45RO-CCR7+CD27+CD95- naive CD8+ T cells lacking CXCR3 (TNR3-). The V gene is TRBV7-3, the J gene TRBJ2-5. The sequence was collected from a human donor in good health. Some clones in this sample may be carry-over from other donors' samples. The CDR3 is CASSLKGQETQYF.